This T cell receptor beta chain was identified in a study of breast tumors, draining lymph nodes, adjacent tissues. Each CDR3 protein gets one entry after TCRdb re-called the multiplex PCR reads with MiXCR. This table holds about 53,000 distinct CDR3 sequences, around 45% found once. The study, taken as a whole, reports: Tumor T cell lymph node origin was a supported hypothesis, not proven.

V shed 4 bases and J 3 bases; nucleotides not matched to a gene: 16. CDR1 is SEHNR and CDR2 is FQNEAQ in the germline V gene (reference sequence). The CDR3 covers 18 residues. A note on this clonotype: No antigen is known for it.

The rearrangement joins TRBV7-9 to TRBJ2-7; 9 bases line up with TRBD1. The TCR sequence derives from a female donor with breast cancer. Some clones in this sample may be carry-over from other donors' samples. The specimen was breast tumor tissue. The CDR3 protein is CASSSGDRVLRTYYEQYF. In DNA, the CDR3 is TGTGCCAGCAGCTCGGGGGACAGGGTGCTACGGACCTACTACGAGCAGTACTTC.